One sample yielded the 18 T cell receptor beta chains listed below, sequenced in a study of response to subunit inactivated influenza vaccine. TCRdb independently ran MiXCR on the RT-PCR reads; one entry per CDR3 protein. The sample holds just over 300,000 distinct CDR3 sequences, roughly 22% seen once. Sequences were derived from PBMCs from blood, sampled 21 months after vaccination. The source is a man between 50 and 69 years old who received an inactivated influenza vaccine.

This clonotype has ten or more counts. The CDR3 spells CASSLGSRNTEAFF. CDR3 bases: TGTGCCAGCAGCTTAGGTTCAAGGAACACTGAAGCTTTCTTT. The chain recombines TRBV7-6 with TRBJ1-1, with no clear D. The V gene's germline CDR1 is SGHVS and CDR2 FNYEAQ. V was shortened by 1 base and J by 1 base, with 7 bases between the two germline ends. The CDR3 is 14 residues long. Full variable domain (remainder filled in from reference TRBV7-6 and TRBJ1-1): GAGVSQSPRYKVTKRGQDVALRCDPISGHVSLYWYRQALGQGPEFLTYFNYEAQQDKSGLPNDRFSAERPEGSISTLTIQRTEQRDSAMYRCASSLGSRNTEAFFGQGTRLTVV.

This rearrangement joins TRBV14 to TRBJ2-1; D is unclear. CDR3 length: 14 residues. V was clipped by 0 bases and J by 10 bases, with 13 bases between them. CDR1 and CDR2 (germline): SGHDN, FVKESK. The CDR3: CASSQDPHRREQFF. The CDR3 DNA follows: TGTGCCAGCAGCCAAGACCCCCACCGGCGGGAGCAGTTCTTC. Full variable domain (missing parts from reference TRBV14 and TRBJ2-1): EAGVTQFPSHSVIEKGQTVTLRCDPISGHDNLYWYRRVMGKEIKFLLHFVKESKQDESGMPNNRFLAERTGGTYSTLKVQPAELEDSGVYFCASSQDPHRREQFFGPGTRLTVL.

The chain carries TRBV10-3 and TRBJ2-3; TRBD2 matches 9 bases. In germline, CDR1 is ENHRY, CDR2 SYGVKD. The CDR3 loop spans 17 amino acids. V lost 0 bases and J lost 6; bases outside the gene matches: 10. In DNA, the CDR3 is TGTGCCATCAGTGAGTCTGGGGCGCGACTAGCGGTGGATACGCAGTATTTT. Translation gives CAISESGARLAVDTQYF.

This chain connects TRBV5-1 to TRBJ2-1; D is tentatively TRBD1 or TRBD2 (6 bases each). Trimming left V 8 bases short and J 3 bases short, with 18 bases between. Germline CDR1 reads SGHRS; CDR2 reads YFSETQ. The CDR3 sequence is 15 residues long. The CDR3 region is CASKIEGGRYNEQFF. CDR3 nucleotides: TGCGCCAGTAAAATCGAGGGGGGCCGCTACAATGAGCAGTTCTTC.

This chain connects TRBV20-1 to TRBJ2-7; D is uncertain. This CDR3 has 12 amino acids. Germline CDR1 DFQATT, CDR2 SNEGSKA (reference sequence). Trimming shortened V by 3 bases and J by 0 bases, and 6 bases separated the two germline ends. The CDR3 sequence: CSASGPSYEQYF. In DNA, the CDR3 is TGCAGTGCTAGCGGACCCTCCTACGAGCAGTACTTC.

The CDR3 nucleotides read TGTGCCAGCAGCGGCAGTTCCCGCAATCAGCCCCAGCATTTT. Its translation is CASSGSSRNQPQHF. This sequence joins TRBV5-6 and TRBJ1-5; D call uncertain. The CDR3 has 14 amino acids. In germline, CDR1 is SGHDT, CDR2 YYEEEE. With 4 bases removed from V and 2 bases from J, the gap between germline ends came to 10 bases. The complete variable domain, with remaining parts taken from reference TRBV5-6 and TRBJ1-5, reads DAGVTQSPTHLIKTRGQQVTLRCSPKSGHDTVSWYQQALGQGPQFIFQYYEEEERQRGNFPDRFSGHQFPNYSSELNVNALLLGDSALYLCASSGSSRNQPQHFGDGTRLSIL.

The chain has TRBV6-2 or TRBV6-3 and TRBJ2-1, with TRBD2 identical over 9 bases. This CDR3 contains 16 residues. CDR1 and CDR2 (germline): MNHEY, SVGEGT. J gave up 2 bases and V 4 bases, and 6 bases lay outside the gene matches. Here the CDR3 DNA reads TGTGCCAGCAGTTCCGGGACTAGCCTAGCCTACAATGAGCAGTTCTTC. It encodes CASSSGTSLAYNEQFF.

This chain connects TRBV15 to TRBJ1-4; the D is unclear. The CDR3 contains 15 residues. Trimming stripped 1 base from V and 8 bases from J, with 14 bases between. CDR1 is LNHNV, CDR2 YYDKDF, per germline (reference sequence). Written as DNA, the CDR3 is TGTGCCACCAGCAGAGTTGGTGGGTCGGAAGAAAAACTGTTTTTT. The encoded protein is CATSRVGGSEEKLFF. The variable domain in full, completed from reference TRBV15 and TRBJ1-4, reads DAMVIQNPRYQVTQFGKPVTLSCSQTLNHNVMYWYQQKSSQAPKLLFHYYDKDFNNEADTPDNFQSRRPNTSFCFLDIRSPGLGDTAMYLCATSRVGGSEEKLFFGSGTQLSVL.

The J gene is TRBJ1-2, the V gene TRBV20-1; D gene unclear. There are 13 residues in the CDR3. In germline, CDR1 is DFQATT, CDR2 SNEGSKA (reference sequence). V lost 6 bases and J 2 bases, leaving 13 bases between the germline ends. CDR3 loop: CSAAVGSNYGYTF. CDR3 in DNA: TGCAGTGCCGCGGTGGGTTCCAACTATGGCTACACCTTC.

The rearrangement links TRBV5-1 to TRBJ2-2, with D maybe TRBD1 (6 bases). This CDR3 spans 13 amino acids. Looked up from germline, CDR1 is SGHRS and CDR2 is YFSETQ. Trimming cost V 2 bases and J 6 bases, with 8 bases left between them. The CDR3 loop is CASSFRQAGELFF. The CDR3 DNA reads TGCGCCAGCAGCTTTAGACAGGCCGGGGAGCTGTTTTTT.

This clonotype was seen once. DNA of the CDR3: TGCAGTGCTAGTACTAGCCCCTACAATGAGCAGTTCTTC. It translates to CSASTSPYNEQFF. The chain is built from TRBV20-1 and TRBJ2-1; weak D call: TRBD2 (6 bases). V lost 3 bases and J 2 bases, leaving 8 bases between the germline ends. This CDR3 comprises 13 residues. Germline values: CDR1 DFQATT, CDR2 SNEGSKA (reference sequence).

The chain links TRBV7-2 to TRBJ2-3, with TRBD1 matching over 8 bases. The CDR3 is 14 amino acids. The V gene end was trimmed by 2 bases and the J gene end by 6 bases; junction bases not matched to a gene: 4. The germline V gene has CDR1 SGHTA and CDR2 FQGNSA. This chain's CDR3 is CASSLTGGFDTQYF. CDR3 nucleotides: TGTGCCAGCAGCTTAACAGGGGGATTTGATACGCAGTATTTT. Based on the CDR3 plus reference TRBV7-2 and TRBJ2-3, the full variable domain is GAGVSQSPSNKVTEKGKDVELRCDPISGHTALYWYRQSLGQGLEFLIYFQGNSAPDKSGLPSDRFSAERTGGSVSTLTIQRTQQEDSAVYLCASSLTGGFDTQYFGPGTRLTVL.

This clonotype was recorded a few times. The gene calls are TRBV29-1 and TRBJ1-2; D not certain. V lost 3 bases to trimming and J lost 4 bases, with 9 bases between them. This CDR3 is 12 amino acids long. Germline V CDR1 and CDR2: SQVTM, ANQGSEA. The CDR3 DNA reads TGCAGCGTTGAGTCACATCTCTATGGCTACACCTTC. Its translation: CSVESHLYGYTF.

This clonotype appeared a few times. The chain employs TRBV12-3 or TRBV12-4 and TRBJ1-5; no clear D. V lost 3 bases, J lost 2 bases, and 17 bases lay in between. The CDR3 is made up of 17 amino acids. CDR3 residues: CASSFVGGHRGNQPQHF. The CDR3 region has the DNA TGTGCCAGCAGTTTCGTAGGTGGGCACAGAGGCAATCAGCCCCAGCATTTT.

This clonotype showed up just a few times. The J gene is TRBJ2-1, the V gene TRBV12-3 or TRBV12-4, with 13 bases identical to TRBD2. This CDR3 spans 18 amino acids. J was trimmed by 9 bases and V by 0 bases; bases with no gene match: 11. CDR3 sequence (DNA): TGTGCCAGCAGTTTAGCCCCTCCTGGGACTAGCGGGAAAGGTGAGCAGTTCTTC. This gives the protein CASSLAPPGTSGKGEQFF.

This sequence joins TRBV20-1 and TRBJ1-6; D not certain. Germline V CDR1 and CDR2: DFQATT, SNEGSKA (reference sequence). This CDR3 contains 14 residues. Trimming shortened V by 4 bases and J by 4 bases, and 11 bases separated the two germline ends. The CDR3 nucleotides read TGCAGTGCTAACCAGGACCCTTATAATTCACCCCTCCACTTT. It codes for CSANQDPYNSPLHF.

The chain is built from TRBV19 and TRBJ1-2, with D hard to call. This CDR3 is built from 14 residues. Germline loops: CDR1 LNHDA, CDR2 SQIVND (reference sequence). V was pared by 2 bases and J by 8 bases, with 15 bases between. The CDR3 DNA reads as TGTGCCAGTAGTATATGGGGAAAGGATCGCGGCTACACCTTC. It codes for CASSIWGKDRGYTF.

This rearrangement joins TRBV12-3 or TRBV12-4 to TRBJ2-5, with 7 bases matching TRBD1. CDR3 length: 15 amino acids. Trimming took 3 bases from V and 5 from J; bases not matched to a gene: 9. CDR3 region: CASSFWSTGHETQYF. The CDR3 DNA follows: TGTGCCAGCAGTTTTTGGTCGACAGGGCATGAGACCCAGTACTTC.